These 23 T cell receptor beta chains originate from one sample sequenced in a study of graft-versus-host responses after intestinal transplantation. The protocol was immunoSEQ multiplex PCR, while the TCRdb copy is restricted to in-frame clones and leaves out a portion. The repertoire holds about 12,000 clones, with approximately 84% as singletons. The starting material was PBMCs, obtained about 300 days after intestinal transplant. The receptors were gathered from a human patient who received an intestinal transplant, so some T cells may come from the graft donor.

This sequence joins TRBV7-2 and TRBJ2-7; 8 bases are a match to TRBD1. The ends lost 6 bases at V and 4 bases at J; junction bases unmatched: 8. The CDR3 extends over 14 amino acids. In germline, CDR1 is SGHTA, CDR2 FQGNSA. CDR3 nucleotide sequence: TGTGCCAGCAGACGGGACAGGTACTTATACGAGCAGTACTTC. Its translation: CASRRDRYLYEQYF.

The chain uses TRBV2 and TRBJ2-3; D not certain. Germline CDR1 SNHLY, CDR2 FYNNEI. Trimming shortened V by 2 bases and J by 2 bases, and 11 bases separated the two germline ends. The CDR3 has 15 residues. The CDR3 region has the DNA TGTGCCAGCAGTGAAAGGCAGCGACTCACAGATACGCAGTATTTT. It yields the protein CASSERQRLTDTQYF.

The chain couples TRBV19 to TRBJ2-7, with 9 nucleotides matching TRBD2. The CDR3 covers 16 residues. The J segment lost 5 bases and the V segment lost 5 bases, leaving 13 bases of the junction unmatched. Germline loops: CDR1 LNHDA, CDR2 SQIVND (reference sequence). The chain's CDR3 is CASSYSGRRGRDEQYF. The DNA of the CDR3 is TGTGCCAGTAGTTACAGCGGGAGGCGGGGGAGAGACGAGCAGTACTTC.

The chain is built from TRBV30 and TRBJ1-5; D is undetermined. This CDR3 spans 13 amino acids. The germline V gene encodes CDR1 GTSNPN and CDR2 SVGIG (reference sequence). With 0 bases removed from V and 7 bases from J, the gap between germline ends came to 10 bases. The CDR3 is CAWSVTGRQPQHF. In DNA, the CDR3 is TGTGCCTGGAGTGTAACGGGCAGGCAGCCCCAGCATTTT.

This clone showed up just once. This chain joins TRBV5-1 and TRBJ2-4; no reliable D call. With 2 bases removed from V and 0 bases from J, the gap between germline ends came to 6 bases. The CDR3 extends over 14 amino acids. In germline, CDR1 is SGHRS, CDR2 YFSETQ. DNA for the CDR3: TGCGCCAGCAGCTTCGACATAGCCAAAAACATTCAGTACTTC. Translation gives CASSFDIAKNIQYF.

This rearrangement joins TRBV27 to TRBJ2-2; 8 nucleotides line up with TRBD1. This CDR3 is built from 13 residues. Unmatched junction bases numbered 1, after V lost 9 bases and J lost 1 base. The germline V gene encodes CDR1 MNHEY and CDR2 SMNVEV (reference sequence). The CDR3 DNA follows: TGTGCCAGTGGGACAGGGAACACCGGGGAGCTGTTTTTT. This codes for CASGTGNTGELFF.

The chain recombines TRBV6-5 with TRBJ2-3, with no clear D. The CDR3 is made up of 13 amino acids. The V gene lost 4 bases and the J gene lost 3 bases, with 8 bases spanning the gap. CDR1 is MNHEY, CDR2 SVGAGI, per germline. The CDR3 coding sequence is TGTGCCAGCAGTTTTACTGGGACAGATACGCAGTATTTT. Protein product: CASSFTGTDTQYF.

The CDR3 coding sequence is TGTGCCAGCAGCCCCCAAGGAGGCAACTCCTACGAGCAGTACTTC. Its translation: CASSPQGGNSYEQYF. The chain recombines TRBV11-3 with TRBJ2-7; TRBD2 might be the D (5 bases). V lost 5 bases to trimming and J lost 0 bases, with 14 bases between them. The CDR3 extends over 15 amino acids. The germline V gene has CDR1 SGHNT and CDR2 YENEEA.

J is TRBJ2-5 and V is TRBV6-5; 14 bases map to TRBD2. J lost 4 bases, V lost 0 bases, and 1 base had no gene match. From germline, CDR1 is MNHEY and CDR2 SVGAGI. The CDR3 runs to 16 residues. The CDR3 DNA reads TGTGCCAGCAGTTACTCCGGGACTAGCGGGGGAGAGACCCAGTACTTC. It is translated as CASSYSGTSGGETQYF.

The chain is built from TRBV7-9 and TRBJ2-1, with TRBD2 matching 11 bases. Trimming took 6 bases from V and 0 from J; bases not matched to a gene: 7. The CDR3 is 17 residues long. Germline V CDR1 and CDR2: SEHNR, FQNEAQ (reference sequence). The CDR3 region has the DNA TGTGCCAGCAGGGGACTAGCGGCTGAGAGCTCCTACAATGAGCAGTTCTTC. This sequence encodes CASRGLAAESSYNEQFF.

This clone was seen just once. CDR3 nucleotides: TGCGCCAGCAGCTTCACTAGCGGGAGGAGTAATTTTGAGTTCTTC. Its translation: CASSFTSGRSNFEFF. The genes are TRBV5-1 and TRBJ2-1; TRBD2 matches at 12 bases. Germline CDR1 reads SGHRS; CDR2 reads YFSETQ. J was trimmed by 14 bases and V by 2 bases; bases with no gene match: 11. The CDR3 is made up of 15 amino acids.

V gene TRBV7-8 combines with J gene TRBJ2-2, with TRBD2 as a possible D gene (5 bases). CDR1 SGHVS and CDR2 FQNEAQ come from the germline V gene. Trimming left V 4 bases short and J 0 bases short, with 12 bases between. This CDR3 spans 16 amino acids. The CDR3 loop is CASSSSEGANTGELFF. In DNA form, the CDR3 reads TGTGCCAGCAGCTCGTCTGAGGGCGCGAACACCGGGGAGCTGTTTTTT.

This rearrangement joins TRBV28 to TRBJ2-6; D is unresolved. The germline CDR1 and CDR2 sequences are MDHEN and SYDVKM. This CDR3 region has 15 residues. Deletions cut 6 bases from V and 0 bases from J, with 9 bases between. The CDR3 DNA reads TGTGCCAGCAGCAGACGGTTCTCTGGGGCCAACGTCCTGACTTTC. Translation: CASSRRFSGANVLTF.

This clone was seen a handful of times. The chain combines TRBV6-5 with TRBJ1-5, with no clear D. This CDR3 comprises 13 residues. CDR1 and CDR2 (germline): MNHEY, SVGAGI. The germline V and J ends were trimmed by 0 bases and 4 bases, with 4 bases remaining between them. The CDR3 DNA sequence: TGTGCCAGCAGTTACTCGTCGAATCAGCCCCAGCATTTT. It is translated as CASSYSSNQPQHF.

The chain has TRBV5-5 and TRBJ1-6; possible D gene TRBD1, 6 bases. V lost 4 bases, J lost 9 bases, and 8 bases lay in between. Germline CDR1 SGHKS, CDR2 YYEKEE (reference sequence). The CDR3 extends over 12 amino acids. CDR3 region: CASSRGASPLHF. The CDR3 region has the DNA TGTGCCAGCAGCCGGGGGGCTTCACCCCTCCACTTT.

V is TRBV19 and J is TRBJ2-2, with TRBD2 identical over 7 bases. CDR1 LNHDA and CDR2 SQIVND come from the germline V gene (reference sequence). After removal of 8 bases from V and 2 bases from J, the junction contained 5 bases not matched to a gene. The CDR3 runs 14 residues. The CDR3 protein is CASYGEGNTGELFF. As DNA, the CDR3 is TGTGCCAGTTACGGGGAGGGCAACACCGGGGAGCTGTTTTTT.

This chain connects TRBV14 to TRBJ2-1, with D hard to call. Trimming left V 4 bases short and J 6 bases short, with 1 base between. The CDR3 runs to 10 residues. Germline CDR1 SGHDN, CDR2 FVKESK. The CDR3 region has the DNA TGTGCCAGCAGCCCCAATGAGCAGTTCTTC. Translated: CASSPNEQFF.

The chain links TRBV28 to TRBJ2-5; D tentatively fits TRBD1 or TRBD2 (6 bases each). Germline V gene sequence: CDR1 MDHEN, CDR2 SYDVKM. Deletions cut 5 bases from V and 5 bases from J, with 18 bases between. The CDR3 is made up of 15 amino acids. The CDR3 loop is CASSPHGGLRETQYF. Written as DNA, the CDR3 is TGTGCCAGCAGTCCGCATGGGGGGCTGAGGGAGACCCAGTACTTC.

The chain uses TRBV7-3 and TRBJ1-1, with a tentative D call TRBD1 (5 bases). Germline V lookup: CDR1 SGHTA, CDR2 FQGTGA. V lost 4 bases, J lost 8 bases, and 17 bases lay in between. The CDR3 contains 14 residues. In DNA form, the CDR3 reads TGTGCCAGCAGCTCCCAATCTGGGACGGGAGAAGCTTTCTTT. Its protein product is CASSSQSGTGEAFF. The complete variable domain, with remaining parts taken from reference TRBV7-3 and TRBJ1-1, reads GAGVSQTPSNKVTEKGKYVELRCDPISGHTALYWYRQSLGQGPEFLIYFQGTGAADDSGLPNDRFFAVRPEGSVSTLKIQRTERGDSAVYLCASSSQSGTGEAFFGQGTRLTVV.

The chain is built from TRBV7-2 and TRBJ2-5; TRBD2 matches 10 bases. This CDR3 contains 15 residues. J was trimmed by 5 bases and V by 8 bases; bases with no gene match: 11. Per the germline V gene, CDR1 is SGHTA and CDR2 is FQGNSA. In DNA, the CDR3 is TGTGCCAGCTGCCTAGCGGGAGAGGTAGGGGAGACCCAGTACTTC. The encoded protein is CASCLAGEVGETQYF.

The gene calls are TRBV2 and TRBJ2-2; D gene unclear. V was clipped by 4 bases and J by 1 base, with 16 bases between them. CDR1 and CDR2 (germline): SNHLY, FYNNEI. The CDR3 is 17 amino acids. DNA for the CDR3: TGTGCCAGCAGTGTCAGTACGGGTTTCGAGAACACCGGGGAGCTGTTTTTT. It translates to CASSVSTGFENTGELFF.

The chain has TRBV19 and TRBJ2-3, with TRBD2 identical over 7 bases. V gave up 3 bases and J gave up 3 bases; unmatched junction bases: 9. This CDR3 has 16 amino acids. Germline values: CDR1 LNHDA, CDR2 SQIVND (reference sequence). In DNA, the CDR3 is TGTGCCAGTAGTATCGCCCGGGAGGCCCTAACAGATACGCAGTATTTT. Translating it yields CASSIAREALTDTQYF.

This clone was seen once. The chain joins TRBV27 to TRBJ2-6; D is perhaps TRBD1 or TRBD2 (6 bases each). From germline, CDR1 is MNHEY and CDR2 SMNVEV (reference sequence). This CDR3 spans 17 amino acids. The V end lost 3 bases, the J end lost 0 bases, and 12 bases lay between the germline ends. For the CDR3, the DNA is TGTGCCAGCAGTTTGAGGGGGGTACCCTCTGGGGCCAACGTCCTGACTTTC. Protein: CASSLRGVPSGANVLTF. Using reference TRBV27 and TRBJ2-6 for the parts outside the CDR3, the full variable domain is EAQVTQNPRYLITVTGKKLTVTCSQNMNHEYMSWYRQDPGLGLRQIYYSMNVEVTDKGDVPEGYKVSRKEKRNFPLILESPSPNQTSLYFCASSLRGVPSGANVLTFGAGSRLTVL.